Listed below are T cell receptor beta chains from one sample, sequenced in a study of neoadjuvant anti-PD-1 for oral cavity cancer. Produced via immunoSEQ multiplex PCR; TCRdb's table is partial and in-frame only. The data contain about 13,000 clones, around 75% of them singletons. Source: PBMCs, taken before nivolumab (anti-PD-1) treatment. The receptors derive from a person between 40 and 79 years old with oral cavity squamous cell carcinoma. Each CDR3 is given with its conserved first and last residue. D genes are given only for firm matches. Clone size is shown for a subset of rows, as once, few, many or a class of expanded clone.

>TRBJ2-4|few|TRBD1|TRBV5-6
CASSRRMDRNIQYF
TGTGCCAGCAGCAGAAGGATGGACAGGAACATTCAGTACTTC
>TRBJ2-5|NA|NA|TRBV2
CASSEEMGTQYF
TGTGCCAGCAGTGAGGAGATGGGGACCCAGTACTTC
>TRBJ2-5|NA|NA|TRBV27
CASSSTWGTQYF
TGTGCCAGCAGTTCTACATGGGGGACCCAGTACTTC
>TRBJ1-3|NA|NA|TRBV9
CASSPLSGPLSGNTIYF
TGTGCCAGCAGCCCCTTGAGCGGACCGCTCTCTGGAAACACCATATATTTT
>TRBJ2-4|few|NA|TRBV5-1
CASSLAPVAKNIQYF
TGCGCCAGCAGCTTGGCTCCCGTAGCCAAAAACATTCAGTACTTC
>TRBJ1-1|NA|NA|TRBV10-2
CASNRAQNTEAFF
TGCGCCAGTAACAGGGCCCAGAACACTGAAGCTTTCTTT
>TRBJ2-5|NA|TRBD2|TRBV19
CASSIGTRGQETQYF
TGTGCCAGTAGTATTGGGACTAGAGGGCAAGAGACCCAGTACTTC
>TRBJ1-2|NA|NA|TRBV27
CASRGWGGSYGYTF
TGTGCCAGCAGGGGATGGGGGGGTAGCTATGGCTACACCTTC
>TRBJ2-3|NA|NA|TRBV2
CASSPTPGLTTQYF
TGTGCCAGCAGTCCCACGCCGGGACTGACAACGCAGTATTTT
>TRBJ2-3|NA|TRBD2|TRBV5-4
CASSSSAGGQYF
TGTGCCAGCAGCTCCTCAGCGGGGGGGCAGTATTTT
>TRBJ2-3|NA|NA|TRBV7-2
CASSLDSGATDTQYF
TGTGCCAGCAGCTTGGATTCCGGGGCCACAGATACGCAGTATTTT
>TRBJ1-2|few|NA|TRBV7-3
CASSLTPETGPGGYTF
TGTGCCAGCAGCTTAACGCCTGAGACGGGCCCGGGTGGCTACACCTTC
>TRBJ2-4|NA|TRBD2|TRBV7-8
CASSPLTSGRAKNIQYF
TGTGCCAGCAGCCCTCTGACTAGCGGGAGAGCCAAAAACATTCAGTACTTC